Listed here is a single T cell receptor beta chain. What it binds is not known. At the DNA level, this CDR3 is encoded by other sequences in the same sample as well. The record originates from a study of cytomegalovirus exposure and HLA in healthy donors. Study outcomes and limitations: In a later analysis, DRB1 alleles had the most associated TCRs; HLA-C alleles the fewest.

The CDR3 contains 14 residues. CDR1 SNHLY and CDR2 FYNNEI come from the germline V gene. V was trimmed by 2 bases and J by 0 bases, leaving 5 bases between them. PCR used 60 Vbeta primers and 13 Jbeta primers. The authors' processing: A later analysis tallied tens of millions of unique TCR beta chains, 9 million to 12 million of them shared. TCRdb's copy holds only in-frame clones and misses some; the assay was immunoSEQ multiplex PCR. V and J calls and clone size follow that table, whereas D and trimming were derived from the DNA. The sample holds some 180,000 clones, approximately 11% seen once. Healthy bone marrow donors made up the donors.

The V call is TRBV2, the J call TRBJ1-3; D ambiguous. The TCR originated in a man aged 45-60 years in good health and CMV-seropositive. Sequenced: PBMCs. CDR3 bases: TGTGCCAGCAGTGAACGGGGCTCTGGAAACACCATATATTTT. Residues: CASSERGSGNTIYF.